This TCR beta chain was sequenced in a study of blood T cell repertoires in COVID-19. Turning to the study itself: From T cells, B-cell-depleted T cells, or PBMCs came the material, which was cDNA or gDNA.

In the authors' methods: Estimates of nucleated cell counts were drawn from the amplification of reference gene primers. Using immunoSEQ multiplex PCR, the repertoire was profiled, and TCRdb retains in-frame clones only, with some absent. That table gives V, J and clone size, and the DNA gave D and trimming. The table lists 200,000 to 250,000 clones, around three quarters of them singletons. Germline lookup yields CDR1 SGHRS and CDR2 YFSETQ. The CDR3 has 14 residues. V lost 0 bases and J lost 2, with 6 bases in between. The chain carries TRBV5-1 and TRBJ1-5, with D perhaps TRBD1 (6 bases). The clonotype was recovered from a woman in her seventies with acute or convalescent COVID-19. The sample consisted of peripheral blood. DNA for the CDR3: TGCGCCAGCAGCTTGGAGGGGGGCAATCAGCCCCAGCATTTT. Protein: CASSLEGGNQPQHF. The full variable domain, in which reference TRBV5-1 and TRBJ1-5 provide the parts outside the CDR3, is KAGVTQTPRYLIKTRGQQVTLSCSPISGHRSVSWYQQTPGQGLQFLFEYFSETQRNKGNFPGRFSGRQFSNSRSEMNVSTLELGDSALYLCASSLEGGNQPQHFGDGTRLSIL.